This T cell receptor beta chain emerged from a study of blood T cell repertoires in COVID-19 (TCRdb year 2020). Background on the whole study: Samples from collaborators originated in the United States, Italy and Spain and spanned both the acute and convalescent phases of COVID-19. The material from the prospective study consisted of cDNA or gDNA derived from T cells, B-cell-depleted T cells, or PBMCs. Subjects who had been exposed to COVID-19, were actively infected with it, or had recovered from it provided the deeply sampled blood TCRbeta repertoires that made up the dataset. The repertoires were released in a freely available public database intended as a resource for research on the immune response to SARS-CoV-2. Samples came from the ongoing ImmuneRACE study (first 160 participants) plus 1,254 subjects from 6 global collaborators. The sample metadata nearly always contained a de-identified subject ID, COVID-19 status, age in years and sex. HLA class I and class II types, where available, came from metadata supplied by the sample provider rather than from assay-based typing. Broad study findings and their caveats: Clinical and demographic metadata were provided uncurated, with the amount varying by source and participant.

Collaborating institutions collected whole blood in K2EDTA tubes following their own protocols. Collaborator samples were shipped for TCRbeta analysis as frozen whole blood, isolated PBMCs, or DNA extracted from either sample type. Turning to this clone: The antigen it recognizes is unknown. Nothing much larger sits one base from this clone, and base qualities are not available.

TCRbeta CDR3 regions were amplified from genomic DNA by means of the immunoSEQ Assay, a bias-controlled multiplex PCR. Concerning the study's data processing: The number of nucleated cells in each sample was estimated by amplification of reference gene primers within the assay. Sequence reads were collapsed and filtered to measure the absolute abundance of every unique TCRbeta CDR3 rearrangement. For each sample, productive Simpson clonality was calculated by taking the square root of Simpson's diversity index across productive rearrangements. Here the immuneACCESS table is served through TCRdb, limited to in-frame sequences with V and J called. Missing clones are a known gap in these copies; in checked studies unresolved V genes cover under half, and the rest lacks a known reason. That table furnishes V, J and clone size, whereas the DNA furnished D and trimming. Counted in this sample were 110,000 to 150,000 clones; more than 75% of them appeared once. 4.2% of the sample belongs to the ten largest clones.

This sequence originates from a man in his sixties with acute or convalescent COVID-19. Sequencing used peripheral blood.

Read as DNA, the sequence is TGCGCCAGCAGAAGGGCTAGCGGGAGTGGAAACATTCAGTACTTC. It translates to CASRRASGSGNIQYF. The rearrangement joined TRBV5-1 to TRBJ2-4, with 10 bases in between that match TRBD2. From the cysteine through the phenylalanine, the CDR3 covers 15 amino acids. The only DNA kept is the CDR3, 45 bases in frame from the first base. CDR1 and CDR2 are drawn from the germline V gene: SGHRS, YFSETQ. For this chain, trimming is 5 bases at the V end and 6 bases at the J end, and the number of junction bases without a gene match is 8. When the CDR3 is completed using the reference TRBV5-1 and TRBJ2-4 genes on either side, the full variable domain is KAGVTQTPRYLIKTRGQQVTLSCSPISGHRSVSWYQQTPGQGLQFLFEYFSETQRNKGNFPGRFSGRQFSNSRSEMNVSTLELGDSALYLCASRRASGSGNIQYFGAGTRLSVL.